The text below deals with one T cell receptor (beta chain). Its antigen is unknown. The sample belongs to a study of vaccination and CD4 T cells after COVID-19. The Oncomine TCR Beta short-read assay was applied to DNA of cultured CD4+ T cells. Each CDR3 protein is one row after TCRdb ran MiXCR on the PCR reads. The sample holds about 7,200 distinct CDR3 sequences, around 31% seen once. The CDR3 has 17 residues. The V gene end was trimmed by 1 base and the J gene end by 3 bases; junction bases not matched to a gene: 8. The treatment was: 10-day PBMC culture with coronavirus spike peptide pools or control peptides (ViraFEST assay). Harvesting of the unexposed donor's CD4+ T cells predated the COVID-19 pandemic (2011-2018).

The rearrangement joins TRBV12-3 or TRBV12-4 to TRBJ2-7; TRBD1 agrees at 11 bases. The clonotype originates from a human donor in good health. Sequencing was carried out using CD4+ T cells from blood, cultured in vitro. CDR3 bases: TGTGCCAGCAGTTTAGTCCGGGACAGGGGGGAAAACTACGAGCAGTACTTC. Amino acid sequence: CASSLVRDRGENYEQYF.